This section outlines one T cell receptor (beta chain) sequence together with its context. There is no known antigen for this receptor. No qualities accompany the bases; no much larger clone lies one base away. This sample stems from a study of blood T cells in healthy people across ages (dated by TCRdb to between 2015 and 2016). With regard to the full study: In model experiments, roughly one uniquely barcoded TCR beta cDNA molecule per two T cells was captured by template switching. Using deep sequencing normalized with unique cDNA molecular identifiers, the study measured how TCR beta repertoire diversity changes with age. Four age groups were formed from the donors: young (average approximately 16 years), middle-aged (approximately 39), aged (about 68) and long-lived (approximately 80). To avoid experimental bias, donors of different ages were spread randomly across the sequencing lanes. For two donors (one aged 18 to 30 and one aged 80 or older), the study analyzed two additional independent replicas of 1 million unique cDNA reads from the same blood draw.

The approximately 39 donors, aged about 6 to 95 years, were systemically healthy Caucasian individuals from Russia. Approximately 10 milliliters of peripheral blood were collected from each donor into EDTA-treated Vacutainer tubes. Ficoll-Paque density-gradient centrifugation was used to isolate PBMCs, with at least 6.5 million per sample. Total RNA, at least 5 micrograms per sample, was extracted from PBMCs with Trizol reagent. Naive CD45RAhigh/CD27high T cell percentages were measured by flow cytometry on a PBMC aliquot from every donor. Preparation of the library involved 5' RACE. These reads were obtained on an Illumina HiSeq 2500. A second PCR of about 7 to 12 cycles was run with a J-beta primer mix and a sample-barcoded 5' primer. Each TCR beta cDNA molecule received a unique molecular identifier from a template-switch 5' adaptor carrying 12 random nucleotides. Each sample yielded at least 3 million CDR3-containing paired-end reads. All of the RNA was converted into first-strand cDNA using the Mint cDNA synthesis kit, with a TRBC-specific oligonucleotide serving as the primer. After uracil-DNA glycosylase treatment, a first 18-cycle PCR used universal primers M1SS and BC2_uni_R on all cDNA. The authors' analysis ran thus. Each sample was normalized by randomly selecting 1 million high-quality reads, each carrying a distinct molecular identifier. Reads with shared molecular identifiers were discarded instead of being binned into consensus sequences. CDR3 identification, clonotype clustering and error correction used MiTCR with a Q25 quality threshold and the strictest error-elimination algorithm. A nonparametric unseen species model with Euler transformation was used to estimate a lower bound on total TCR beta diversity. TCRdb reworked the public reads: Q25 trimming with fastp, MiXCR clone assembly, productive beta chains retained. Merged by CDR3 protein, the rows form single entries marked with the most common genes and DNA. TCRdb, rather than the study authors, made the V and J calls. The table for this sample lists over a million distinct CDR3 sequences; 55% to 75% of them were counted only once. The ten largest clones add up to 5.5% to 8% of the sample.

What the authors observed across the whole study: Bulk unsorted PBMC profiling prevented conclusive comparison of naive and antigen-experienced compartments. Compared with the aged group, the long-lived group had more naive CD4+ T cells, fewer expanded clones and increased TCR diversity, suggesting age selection. Because donor CMV infection status was unknown, age-related changes in expanded clonotypes were potentially confounded. Observed TCR beta diversity correlated strongly with the percentage of naive T cells measured by flow cytometry. Estimates of total diversity based on one million sequenced T cells were regarded as lower bounds and as underestimates. As age increased, observed TCR beta diversity per million T cells dropped in a roughly linear way, and a significant reduction was already evident by age 40.

The junction carries 15 bases between V and J, which are trimmed by 3 bases and 0 bases respectively. CDR3 length: 17 amino acids, cysteine to phenylalanine. Only the CDR3 region is kept as DNA, spanning 51 bases read in frame from base 1. In the germline V gene, CDR1 corresponds to SNHLY and CDR2 to FYNNEI. The sequenced sample consisted of blood. Recombination joined TRBV2 with TRBJ2-1, with the D gene call left open. This sequence originates from a man aged 18-30 years in good health. CDR3 sequence: CASSDPRDSSSYNEQFF. In nucleotides, the sequence is TGTGCCAGCAGTGACCCGAGAGATTCGAGCTCCTACAATGAGCAGTTCTTC.